This T cell receptor (beta chain) was documented in a study of read filtering for tumor transcriptome and immune sequencing. V lost 4 bases to trimming and J lost 5 bases, with 10 bases between them. CDR1 and CDR2 from the germline V gene are SGHKS and YYEKEE (reference sequence). CDR3 length equals 13 residues. The library was built from approximately 400 ng RNA with molecular barcoded adaptors for alpha/delta and beta/gamma chains. TCRdb processed the reads anew with MiXCR; each CDR3 protein has one entry. The table records roughly 46,000 distinct CDR3 sequences, roughly 12% of them present only once.

The sample taken for sequencing was a population of CD138-negative cells sorted from bone marrow. The chain links TRBV5-5 to TRBJ2-1, with D hard to call. The receptor was derived from a donor aged 40 or older with multiple myeloma. The CDR3 sequence is CASSVGVNNEQFF. The CDR3 region has the DNA TGTGCCAGCAGCGTAGGAGTCAACAATGAGCAGTTCTTC.